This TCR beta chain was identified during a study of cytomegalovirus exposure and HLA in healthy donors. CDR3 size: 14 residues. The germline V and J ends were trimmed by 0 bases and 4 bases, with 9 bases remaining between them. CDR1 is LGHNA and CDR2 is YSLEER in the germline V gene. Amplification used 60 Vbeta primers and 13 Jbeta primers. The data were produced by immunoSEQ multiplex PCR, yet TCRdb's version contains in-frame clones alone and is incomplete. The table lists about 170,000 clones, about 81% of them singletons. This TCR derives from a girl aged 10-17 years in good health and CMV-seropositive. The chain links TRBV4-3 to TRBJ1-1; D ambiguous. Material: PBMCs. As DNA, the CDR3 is TGCGCCAGCAGCCAAGAGCCGGGGAGCACTGAAGCTTTCTTT. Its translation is CASSQEPGSTEAFF.